The present entry profiles one T cell receptor beta chain with its context. The antigen is unknown. The sample belongs to a study of T cell responses to AZD1222 COVID-19 vaccine. The method was immunoSEQ multiplex PCR; TCRdb's version includes in-frame clones alone and lacks a portion of them. The sample records over 100,000 clones, approximately 90% being singletons. Trimming removed 4 bases from V and 3 bases from J, with 9 bases in between. The CDR3 runs to 13 residues. Germline V gene lookup returns CDR1 MGHDK and CDR2 SYGVNS. Study-level results: White British ancestry dominated among donors, who included more females, and clonal diversity was possibly underestimated. Repertoire sampling was restricted to post-peak T cell response timepoints.

The chain employs TRBV25-1 and TRBJ2-5; D unclear. The material was peripheral blood, obtained on day 0 of AZD1222 vaccination. This TCR was recovered from an adult in good health. The CDR3, as DNA: TGTGCCAGCAGTGCTAACGGTGAAGAGACCCAGTACTTC. It is translated as CASSANGEETQYF.